The next 25 T cell receptor beta chains were all read from a single sample in a study of chemoradiotherapy in HPV16-positive cancers. Sequencing used immunoSEQ multiplex PCR; TCRdb keeps in-frame clones, though not all of them. The table records 6,500 to 10,000 clones, around 90% of them present only once. Sequencing was performed on blood, taken from a patient who underwent chemoradiotherapy. These receptors originate from a human donor with HPV-associated anogenital cancer.

J is TRBJ1-2 and V is TRBV25-1; weak D call: TRBD1 (5 bases). CDR1 and CDR2 (germline): MGHDK, SYGVNS. This CDR3 contains 12 residues. The V end was cut by 3 bases, the J end by 6 bases, with 8 bases between. Here the CDR3 DNA reads TGTGCCAGCAGTGAGTCGACAGATGGCTACACCTTC. This encodes CASSESTDGYTF.

This rearrangement joins TRBV2 to TRBJ1-2; D is possibly TRBD1 (6 bases). From germline, CDR1 is SNHLY and CDR2 FYNNEI. With 4 bases removed from V and 4 bases from J, the gap between germline ends came to 10 bases. The CDR3 has 13 residues. This CDR3 reads CASSVGGGYGYTF. The DNA for the CDR3 is TGTGCCAGCAGTGTTGGGGGCGGCTATGGCTACACCTTC.

The chain recombines TRBV5-6 with TRBJ1-6, with D uncertain. Germline CDR1 and CDR2: SGHDT and YYEEEE. Trimming took off 4 bases at V and 6 bases at J, with 17 bases between the two ends. This CDR3 contains 16 residues. In nucleotides, the CDR3 is TGTGCCAGCAGCCCGCGAAACGGGGTCGGTAATTCACCCCTCCACTTT. Its translation is CASSPRNGVGNSPLHF.

The chain recombines TRBV5-6 with TRBJ2-2; tentatively, D is TRBD1 (6 bases). Trimming shortened V by 3 bases and J by 4 bases, and 19 bases separated the two germline ends. CDR3 length: 17 residues. Germline V CDR1 and CDR2: SGHDT, YYEEEE. CDR3 nucleotides: TGTGCCAGCAGCTACCCCGACCGGGACAACCCCACCGGGGAGCTGTTTTTT. Protein: CASSYPDRDNPTGELFF.

V gene TRBV6-5 combines with J gene TRBJ1-1; maybe TRBD1 (5 bases). The CDR3 length is 14 residues. Germline values: CDR1 MNHEY, CDR2 SVGAGI. Trimming pared 2 bases from V and 5 bases from J, leaving 12 bases between. The CDR3 is CASSYGGLGTEAFF. The CDR3 nucleotides read TGTGCCAGCAGTTACGGGGGTCTAGGTACTGAAGCTTTCTTT.

V gene TRBV2 combines with J gene TRBJ2-7; unclear D gene. The CDR3 runs to 12 residues. V lost 4 bases and J 4 bases, leaving 8 bases between the germline ends. CDR1 is SNHLY, CDR2 FYNNEI, per germline. The CDR3 protein is CASSGQGYEQYF. The CDR3 DNA sequence: TGTGCCAGCAGTGGTCAAGGGTACGAGCAGTACTTC.

This clone was recorded only once. This chain connects TRBV6-1 to TRBJ2-3; D uncertain. CDR3 length equals 11 residues. Germline CDR1 is MNHNS and CDR2 is SASEGT. Trimming pared 9 bases from V and 1 base from J, leaving 5 bases between. The CDR3, as DNA: TGTGCCAGTGATCGCACAGATACGCAGTATTTT. This gives the protein CASDRTDTQYF.

This rearrangement joins TRBV7-6 to TRBJ1-4; D unresolved. The germline gives CDR1 SGHVS, CDR2 FNYEAQ. The CDR3 loop spans 15 amino acids. V was clipped by 6 bases and J by 5 bases, with 16 bases between them. This chain's CDR3 is CASSPSVTDNEKLFF. The CDR3 DNA sequence: TGTGCCAGCAGTCCAAGTGTTACAGACAATGAAAAACTGTTTTTT.

This rearrangement joins TRBV4-1 to TRBJ1-6, with a possible D match to TRBD1 (5 bases). Germline assignment: CDR1 MGHRA and CDR2 YSYEKL. The CDR3 sequence is 17 residues long. V was cut by 1 base and J by 7 bases, with 17 bases left in between. The CDR3 DNA follows: TGCGCCAGCAGCCAAGGCGGAGCGGGGCTAGGGAATTCACCCCTCCACTTT. Its translation: CASSQGGAGLGNSPLHF.

V and J are TRBV19 and TRBJ2-5; tentative D call: TRBD1 (6 bases). Germline V CDR1 and CDR2: LNHDA, SQIVND (reference sequence). The CDR3 contains 14 residues. V was clipped by 4 bases and J by 3 bases, with 12 bases between them. CDR3 DNA sequence: TGTGCCAGTAGTACTCAGGGGATGAAAGAGACCCAGTACTTC. Translation: CASSTQGMKETQYF.

The chain has TRBV7-9 and TRBJ1-2, with D perhaps TRBD1 (5 bases). The V end lost 5 bases, the J end lost 3 bases, and 13 bases lay between the germline ends. The CDR3 is 14 amino acids. The germline CDR1 and CDR2 sequences are SEHNR and FQNEAQ (reference sequence). CDR3 DNA: TGTGCCAGCAGCCCAAACAGGATCTACTATGGCTACACCTTC. Its protein is CASSPNRIYYGYTF. The full variable domain, completed using reference TRBV7-9 and TRBJ1-2, is DTGVSQNPRHKITKRGQNVTFRCDPISEHNRLYWYRQTLGQGPEFLTYFQNEAQLEKSRLLSDRFSAERPKGSFSTLEIQRTEQGDSAMYLCASSPNRIYYGYTFGSGTRLTVV.

The chain is built from TRBV7-9 and TRBJ2-7; weak D call: TRBD2 (6 bases). The length of the CDR3 is 15 residues. V lost 5 bases, J lost 2 bases, and 16 bases lay in between. Germline V lookup: CDR1 SEHNR, CDR2 FQNEAQ (reference sequence). In DNA, the CDR3 is TGTGCCAGCAGCCTAGGTGGGACTGCAACCTACGAGCAGTACTTC. Translated: CASSLGGTATYEQYF.

The rearrangement uses TRBV4-2 and TRBJ2-5, with a tentative D call TRBD1 (6 bases). V was trimmed by 4 bases and J by 2 bases, leaving 11 bases between them. CDR1 and CDR2 (germline): LGHNA, YNFKEQ. This CDR3 comprises 14 residues. CDR3 in DNA: TGTGCCAGCAGCCTCACAGGGAGTCAAGAGACCCAGTACTTC. Translation gives CASSLTGSQETQYF.

The V gene is TRBV9, the J gene TRBJ2-1; D gene ambiguous. The germline V and J ends were trimmed by 2 bases and 5 bases, with 11 bases remaining between them. CDR3 size: 14 residues. Germline CDR1 and CDR2: SGDLS and YYNGEE. CDR3 sequence: CASSVLGENNEQFF. DNA for the CDR3: TGTGCCAGCAGCGTCCTTGGGGAAAACAATGAGCAGTTCTTC.

J is TRBJ2-2 and V is TRBV5-4; weak D call: TRBD1 (5 bases). Per germline, CDR1 SGHNT and CDR2 YYREEE (reference sequence). Trimming pared 0 bases from V and 5 bases from J, leaving 14 bases between. This CDR3 region has 16 residues. The DNA for the CDR3 is TGTGCCAGCAGCTTGGGACAGACTTTAACAACCGGGGAGCTGTTTTTT. Residues: CASSLGQTLTTGELFF.

The chain is built from TRBV5-4 and TRBJ1-2; TRBD1 agrees at 9 bases. V lost 3 bases to trimming and J lost 7 bases; unmatched junction nucleotides: 10. Looked up from germline, CDR1 is SGHNT and CDR2 is YYREEE (reference sequence). The CDR3 is 15 residues long. The CDR3 loop is CASSSQQGAQGGYTF. The CDR3 nucleotides read TGTGCCAGCAGCTCACAACAGGGGGCGCAGGGTGGCTACACCTTC. Using reference TRBV5-4 and TRBJ1-2 for the parts outside the CDR3, the full variable domain is ETGVTQSPTHLIKTRGQQVTLRCSSQSGHNTVSWYQQALGQGPQFIFQYYREEENGRGNFPPRFSGLQFPNYSSELNVNALELDDSALYLCASSSQQGAQGGYTFGSGTRLTVV.

The chain recombines TRBV18 with TRBJ2-1, with TRBD1 identical over 8 bases. With 4 bases clipped from V and 8 bases from J, the junction kept 7 bases outside the gene matches. Germline assignment: CDR1 KGHSH and CDR2 LQKENI. This CDR3 has 14 amino acids. CDR3 in amino acids: CASSLLDRGDEQFF. In DNA, the CDR3 is TGTGCCAGCTCACTATTAGACAGGGGAGATGAGCAGTTCTTC. The whole variable domain, remainder taken from reference TRBV18 and TRBJ2-1, is NAGVMQNPRHLVRRRGQEARLRCSPMKGHSHVYWYRQLPEEGLKFMVYLQKENIIDESGMPKERFSAEFPKEGPSILRIQQVVRGDSAAYFCASSLLDRGDEQFFGPGTRLTVL.

The rearrangement joins TRBV29-1 to TRBJ1-1; the D is unclear. The CDR3 spans 13 residues. Trimming cost V 2 bases and J 3 bases, with 10 bases left between them. Germline CDR1 SQVTM, CDR2 ANQGSEA. The CDR3 reads CSVEKGRDTEAFF. CDR3 DNA sequence: TGCAGCGTTGAAAAGGGCCGGGACACTGAAGCTTTCTTT.

The chain employs TRBV7-2 and TRBJ2-2; 9 nucleotides match TRBD2. J lost 7 bases, V lost 5 bases, and 11 bases had no gene match. This CDR3 has 16 amino acids. The germline CDR1 and CDR2 sequences are SGHTA and FQGNSA. CDR3 sequence reads: CASSLGGGGRIGELFF. CDR3 nucleotide sequence: TGTGCCAGCAGCCTAGGCGGGGGGGGCCGCATCGGGGAGCTGTTTTTT.

The chain has TRBV10-3 and TRBJ1-2; 7 bases agree with TRBD1. This CDR3 is built from 14 residues. Trimming cost V 7 bases and J 5 bases; bases outside gene matches: 10. Germline-derived CDR1 and CDR2 are ENHRY and SYGVKD. This CDR3 reads CAIKEGQSTYGYTF. Here the CDR3 DNA reads TGTGCCATCAAGGAGGGACAGTCCACTTATGGCTACACCTTC.

CDR3 amino acids: CASSLNQGSLTGNTIYF. For the CDR3, the DNA is TGTGCCAGCAGCTTGAACCAGGGGTCTTTAACGGGAAACACCATATATTTT. The chain carries TRBV5-4 and TRBJ1-3, with D perhaps matching TRBD1 (6 bases). The CDR3 totals 17 residues. V lost 1 base and J 4 bases, leaving 18 bases between the germline ends. Germline V gives CDR1 SGHNT, CDR2 YYREEE (reference sequence).

The chain couples TRBV11-2 to TRBJ2-7; 7 bases map to TRBD2. Germline CDR1 reads SGHAT; CDR2 reads FQNNGV. The CDR3 totals 15 residues. Trimming took 5 bases from V and 1 from J; bases not matched to a gene: 8. As DNA, the CDR3 is TGTGCCAGCAGCCGGAAGCCTAGCGGTTCCTACGAGCAGTACTTC. This gives the protein CASSRKPSGSYEQYF.

The V gene is TRBV6-5, the J gene TRBJ2-5; 11 bases fit TRBD2. Germline V gene data show CDR1 as MNHEY and CDR2 as SVGAGI. The CDR3 consists of 15 residues. The junction had 6 bases not matched to a gene; V was cut back by 2 bases and J by 7 bases. This CDR3 reads CASSYVAGGPGTQYF. In DNA, the CDR3 is TGTGCCAGCAGTTACGTAGCGGGGGGGCCCGGGACCCAGTACTTC.

The chain recombines TRBV5-4 with TRBJ1-1; TRBD1 is a possible D gene (6 bases). This CDR3 comprises 14 residues. In germline, CDR1 is SGHNT, CDR2 YYREEE (reference sequence). V lost 4 bases and J 1 base, leaving 11 bases between the germline ends. The CDR3, as DNA: TGTGCCAGCAGCGGATGGACAGAGAACACTGAAGCTTTCTTT. It translates to CASSGWTENTEAFF.

The rearrangement links TRBV5-6 to TRBJ1-2; the D is unclear. This CDR3 is built from 13 residues. CDR1 and CDR2 from the germline V gene are SGHDT and YYEEEE. V was pared by 1 base and J by 2 bases, with 6 bases between. Here the CDR3 reads CASSLTLNYGYTF. The CDR3 coding sequence is TGTGCCAGCAGCTTGACACTGAACTATGGCTACACCTTC.